This TCR beta chain was captured by sequencing in a study of cytomegalovirus exposure and HLA in healthy donors. The ends were cut back, 5 bases at V and 4 bases at J, with 17 bases in the middle. The CDR3 length is 16 residues. Germline CDR1 and CDR2: SGHAT and FQNNGV. Generated by immunoSEQ multiplex PCR, the TCRdb table keeps only in-frame clones and is missing some. The repertoire holds tens of thousands of clones, 93% seen once, with around 3.3% in the top ten. Concerning this clone: Antigen: not known.

General study points: Later, an analysis found that TCR clusters from the first cohort tended to co-occur in the roughly 110 validation repertoires.

This sequence was found in a woman aged 30 to 39 in good health and CMV-seronegative. This chain connects TRBV11-2 to TRBJ1-4; a possible D gene is TRBD1 (6 bases). What was sequenced was PBMCs. CDR3 nucleotides: TGTGCCAGCAGCGGCCGGGGGGGGGCTGGTAATGAAAAACTGTTTTTT. Translation gives CASSGRGGAGNEKLFF.